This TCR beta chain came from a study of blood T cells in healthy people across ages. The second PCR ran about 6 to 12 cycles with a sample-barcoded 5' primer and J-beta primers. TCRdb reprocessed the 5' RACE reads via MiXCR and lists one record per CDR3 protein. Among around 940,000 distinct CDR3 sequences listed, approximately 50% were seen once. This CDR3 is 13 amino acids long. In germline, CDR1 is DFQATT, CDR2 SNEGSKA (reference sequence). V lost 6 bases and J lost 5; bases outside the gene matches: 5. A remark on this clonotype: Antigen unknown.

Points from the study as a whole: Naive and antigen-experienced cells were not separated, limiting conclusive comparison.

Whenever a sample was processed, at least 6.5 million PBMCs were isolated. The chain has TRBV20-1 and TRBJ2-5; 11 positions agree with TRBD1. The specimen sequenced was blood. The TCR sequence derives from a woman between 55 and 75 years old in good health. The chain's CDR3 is CSAVRDRGETQYF. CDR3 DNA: TGCAGTGCGGTCCGGGACAGGGGGGAGACCCAGTACTTC.